The 26 T cell receptor beta chains below come from one sample, sequenced in a study of Graves' ophthalmopathy and Graves' hyperthyroidism. Transcripts of RNA were the source for amplifying TCR beta CDR3 regions. Investigators did first-round RT-PCR with HTBI primers, then second-round multiplex PCR. Each CDR3 protein is one row after TCRdb ran MiXCR on the multiplex PCR reads. In the table there are some 1.1 million distinct CDR3 sequences, roughly two fifths of which are singletons. Sequences were obtained from peripheral blood or thyroid tissue (not recorded which). Receptors originate from an adult man with Graves' hyperthyroidism.

This clonotype has more than one count but fewer than ten. The genes are TRBV12-3 or TRBV12-4 and TRBJ2-3, with D possibly TRBD1 on 7 matching bases. This CDR3 contains 15 residues. V lost 3 bases and J 1 base, leaving 11 bases between the germline ends. DNA for the CDR3: TGTGCCAGCAGTTTCACCAGGGGGGGCACAGATACGCAGTATTTT. It yields the protein CASSFTRGGTDTQYF.

The V and J genes are TRBV7-2 and TRBJ2-1; D not resolved. V was cut by 3 bases and J by 5 bases, with 11 bases left in between. CDR1 and CDR2 from the germline V gene are SGHTA and FQGNSA. CDR3 length equals 14 residues. CDR3 protein: CASSLMVGNNEQFF. CDR3 coding DNA: TGTGCCAGCAGCTTGATGGTGGGAAACAATGAGCAGTTCTTC.

This sequence joins TRBV15 and TRBJ1-5; D is uncertain. With 5 bases removed from V and 10 bases from J, the gap between germline ends came to 27 bases. Germline V gene lookup returns CDR1 LNHNV and CDR2 YYDKDF (reference sequence). This CDR3 is 17 amino acids long. The CDR3 loop reads CATSGKKGRTEVEPQHF. As DNA, the CDR3 is TGTGCCACCAGCGGAAAGAAAGGACGGACCGAGGTCGAACCCCAGCATTTT.

The chain has TRBV2 and TRBJ2-7; no clear D. This CDR3 is built from 16 residues. V was shortened by 4 bases and J by 2 bases, with 18 bases between the two germline ends. Germline CDR1 reads SNHLY; CDR2 reads FYNNEI. The CDR3 protein is CASSGGGRRPTYEQYF. The CDR3 DNA reads as TGTGCCAGCAGTGGAGGTGGACGCCGACCCACCTACGAGCAGTACTTC.

This clonotype was observed once. The chain recombines TRBV20-1 with TRBJ1-5, with 12 bases matching TRBD1. The ends lost 6 bases at V and 0 bases at J; junction bases unmatched: 9. CDR3 size: 17 residues. The germline gives CDR1 DFQATT, CDR2 SNEGSKA (reference sequence). For the CDR3, the DNA is TGCAGTGCCACCGGGACAGGGGGCGGTGATAGCAATCAGCCCCAGCATTTT. This codes for CSATGTGGGDSNQPQHF.

The CDR3 DNA follows: TGTGCCAGCACCATTCAGCAGGGCAATCAGCCCCAGCATTTT. It codes for CASTIQQGNQPQHF. This rearrangement joins TRBV7-9 to TRBJ1-5; the D is unclear. V lost 7 bases, J lost 2 bases, and 12 bases lay in between. The CDR3 loop spans 14 amino acids. Germline CDR1 reads SEHNR; CDR2 reads FQNEAQ (reference sequence).

This clonotype was detected ten times or more. The genes are TRBV5-1 and TRBJ1-6; TRBD1 matches 9 bases. Germline values: CDR1 SGHRS, CDR2 YFSETQ. The CDR3 loop spans 14 amino acids. After removal of 4 bases from V and 7 bases from J, the junction contained 3 bases not matched to a gene. The CDR3 protein is CASSRGQGNSPLHF. The CDR3 DNA sequence: TGCGCCAGCAGCAGGGGACAGGGAAATTCACCCCTCCACTTT.

CDR3 sequence reads: CASSLFGGLPGELFF. CDR3 sequence (DNA): TGTGCCAGCAGTTTATTTGGGGGGTTACCCGGGGAGCTGTTTTTT. The chain employs TRBV28 and TRBJ2-2, with a tentative D call TRBD2 (6 bases). Germline CDR1 is MDHEN and CDR2 is SYDVKM. Between the trimmed V and J ends, which lost 1 base and 6 bases, there was a span of 12 bases. The CDR3 is 15 amino acids.

This clonotype was observed at least ten times. V is TRBV12-3 or TRBV12-4 and J is TRBJ2-5; 10 bases are shared with TRBD2. The CDR3 covers 15 residues. V lost 6 bases and J lost 5; bases outside the gene matches: 9. CDR3 amino acids: CASSPLAGGAETQYF. Written as DNA, the CDR3 is TGTGCCAGCAGCCCATTAGCGGGAGGCGCGGAGACCCAGTACTTC.

This clonotype was detected many times. This chain's CDR3 is CASSLPGITEAFF. The DNA for the CDR3 is TGTGCCAGCAGTTTACCAGGGATCACTGAAGCTTTCTTT. The V and J genes are TRBV12-3 or TRBV12-4 and TRBJ1-1; D might be TRBD1 (5 bases). The CDR3 sequence is 13 residues long. V gave up 2 bases and J gave up 4 bases, with 8 bases separating them.

The sample holds many counts of this clonotype. The J gene is TRBJ1-2, the V gene TRBV10-3; D is ambiguous. The germline CDR1 and CDR2 sequences are ENHRY and SYGVKD. V dropped 4 bases and J dropped 8 bases, with 14 bases sitting between them. The CDR3 is 13 amino acids. As DNA, the CDR3 is TGTGCCATCAGTGGTTACGGAGAAGACGGCTACACCTTC. Protein: CAISGYGEDGYTF.

This clonotype was seen many times. The chain uses TRBV25-1 and TRBJ1-1; D might be TRBD1 (6 bases). This CDR3 has 17 residues. Trimming took 2 bases from V and 0 from J, leaving 16 bases between them. In germline, CDR1 is MGHDK, CDR2 SYGVNS. The CDR3 DNA sequence: TGTGCCAGCAGTGAACCCCCGGGGGAGGGGGTGAACACTGAAGCTTTCTTT. It codes for CASSEPPGEGVNTEAFF.

The J gene is TRBJ2-7, the V gene TRBV20-1, with 16 bases identical to TRBD2. The CDR3 spans 16 residues. V lost 5 bases, J lost 1 base, and 5 bases stayed unmatched. Germline CDR1 reads DFQATT; CDR2 reads SNEGSKA (reference sequence). CDR3 in DNA: TGCAGTGCTTCGGGACTAGCGGGAGGGGGGTCCTACGAGCAGTACTTC. It encodes CSASGLAGGGSYEQYF.

The rearrangement joins TRBV5-1 to TRBJ2-5; TRBD1 might be the D (5 bases). The V and J ends lost 4 bases and 2 bases respectively, with 12 bases between them. Germline V CDR1 and CDR2: SGHRS, YFSETQ. CDR3 length: 14 residues. As DNA, the CDR3 is TGCGCCAGCAGCCCCCCCCACAGGCAAGAGACCCAGTACTTC. Amino acid sequence: CASSPPHRQETQYF.

The chain uses TRBV10-3 and TRBJ2-5; 9 nucleotides line up with TRBD1. Germline V CDR1 and CDR2: ENHRY, SYGVKD. CDR3 length: 15 residues. V lost 6 bases to trimming and J lost 5 bases; unmatched junction nucleotides: 10. CDR3 in amino acids: CAISTVRQGGETQYF. DNA for the CDR3: TGTGCCATCAGCACAGTCAGACAGGGGGGCGAGACCCAGTACTTC.

The genes are TRBV20-1 and TRBJ2-6; tentative D call: TRBD1 (6 bases). The V end was cut by 5 bases, the J end by 0 bases, with 8 bases between. The CDR3 loop spans 14 amino acids. CDR1 and CDR2 (germline): DFQATT, SNEGSKA (reference sequence). The DNA for the CDR3 is TGCAGTGCTGCGGACAGCTCTGGGGCCAACGTCCTGACTTTC. It yields the protein CSAADSSGANVLTF.

V gene TRBV29-1 combines with J gene TRBJ1-1, with 8 bases lining up with TRBD1. This CDR3 region has 14 residues. Unmatched junction bases numbered 3, after V lost 1 base and J lost 2 bases. The germline gives CDR1 SQVTM, CDR2 ANQGSEA. CDR3 residues: CSVEGGTGNTEAFF. For the CDR3, the DNA is TGCAGCGTTGAAGGGGGGACAGGAAACACTGAAGCTTTCTTT.

The gene calls are TRBV20-1 and TRBJ1-5; possible D gene TRBD1, 5 bases. Germline CDR1 DFQATT, CDR2 SNEGSKA (reference sequence). This CDR3 has 11 amino acids. V was trimmed by 6 bases and J by 13 bases, leaving 16 bases between them. CDR3 nucleotide sequence: TGCAGTGCCCGTGGGACCCCCAATCAGCATTTT. Protein sequence: CSARGTPNQHF.

The table lists this clonotype with a few counts. The rearrangement links TRBV18 to TRBJ2-7; tentative D call: TRBD1 (6 bases). The germline CDR1 and CDR2 sequences are KGHSH and LQKENI. The ends were cut back, 0 bases at V and 7 bases at J, with 7 bases in the middle. The CDR3 extends over 12 amino acids. Here the CDR3 reads CASSPPQGEQYF. The CDR3 coding sequence is TGTGCCAGCTCACCACCGCAGGGGGAGCAGTACTTC.

This clonotype has at least ten counts. The chain joins TRBV14 to TRBJ1-2; D is ambiguous. Germline loops: CDR1 SGHDN, CDR2 FVKESK. CDR3 length: 14 residues. Between the trimmed V and J ends, which lost 1 base and 2 bases, there was a span of 8 bases. Written as DNA, the CDR3 is TGTGCCAGCAGCCAAGTTGGACGAAACTATGGCTACACCTTC. Its translation is CASSQVGRNYGYTF.

This clonotype was observed a single time. A read error is possible here, since a much larger clone lies one base away. The gene calls are TRBV24-1 and TRBJ2-5; TRBD1 matches at 7 bases. Germline assignment: CDR1 KGHDR and CDR2 SFDVKD. The CDR3 has 15 residues. The DNA for the CDR3 is TGTGCCGCCAGTGATTTGAGGGGGCGCAAAGAGACCCAGTACTTC. Its translation is CAASDLRGRKETQYF.

Note on this clonotype: A much larger clone lies a single base off, so this may be a read error. The rearrangement uses TRBV7-9 and TRBJ2-7, with 8 bases aligning to TRBD2. This CDR3 comprises 14 residues. CDR1 is SEHNR and CDR2 is FQNEAQ in the germline V gene (reference sequence). The DNA of the CDR3 is TGTGTCAGCAGCTCGGGGGGGCCGTTCGACGAGCAGTACTTC. This translates into CVSSSGGPFDEQYF.

The chain recombines TRBV7-9 with TRBJ2-2; no clear D. In germline, CDR1 is SEHNR, CDR2 FQNEAQ (reference sequence). The CDR3 spans 14 residues. Deletions cut 6 bases from V and 7 bases from J, with 15 bases between. The CDR3, as DNA: TGTGCCAGCAGGAACTCTGGGTTACTCGGGGAGCTGTTTTTT. Residues: CASRNSGLLGELFF. Together with reference TRBV7-9 and TRBJ2-2, the CDR3 gives the full variable domain: DTGVSQNPRHKITKRGQNVTFRCDPISEHNRLYWYRQTLGQGPEFLTYFQNEAQLEKSRLLSDRFSAERPKGSFSTLEIQRTEQGDSAMYLCASRNSGLLGELFFGEGSRLTVL.

This sequence joins TRBV20-1 and TRBJ1-1; D remains unclear. Germline assignment: CDR1 DFQATT and CDR2 SNEGSKA (reference sequence). Trimming took 6 bases from V and 0 from J, leaving 14 bases between them. The CDR3 loop spans 14 amino acids. The CDR3 region is CSAPTASVNTEAFF. CDR3 in DNA: TGCAGTGCCCCAACCGCAAGTGTGAACACTGAAGCTTTCTTT.

Only a few counts were recorded for this clonotype. The rearrangement joins TRBV6-5 to TRBJ1-5; no definite D call. Per germline, CDR1 MNHEY and CDR2 SVGAGI. The CDR3 runs 13 residues. Between the trimmed V and J ends, which lost 0 bases and 7 bases, there was a span of 7 bases. CDR3 DNA: TGTGCCAGCAGTTACTCAGGTTTACAGCCCCAGCATTTT. Its protein is CASSYSGLQPQHF.

This clonotype showed up many times. This chain joins TRBV7-9 and TRBJ1-3; D may be TRBD1 (5 bases). V shed 11 bases and J shed 4 bases, with 15 bases lying between them. The germline V gene encodes CDR1 SEHNR and CDR2 FQNEAQ (reference sequence). This CDR3 has 13 residues. The CDR3 DNA reads TGTGCCCAAGGGTCAGGGATAGGAAACACCATATATTTT. Protein: CAQGSGIGNTIYF.